These 27 T cell receptor beta chains originate from one sample sequenced in a study of monozygotic twins with inflammatory bowel disease. TCRdb re-called the 5' RACE reads and shows each CDR3 protein once, DNA omitted. Its table lists around 380,000 distinct CDR3 sequences. The sample consisted of blood. These receptors originate from a human donor with ulcerative colitis or Crohn's disease, or a healthy co-twin of an affected twin (not recorded which).

J is TRBJ1-1 and V is TRBV6-5; TCRdb reports TRBD1, a call that lacks DNA to check it against. From germline, CDR1 is MNHEY and CDR2 SVGAGI. This CDR3 spans 15 amino acids. CDR3 sequence: CASSYTGQGFGEAFF.

The gene calls are TRBV7-9 and TRBJ1-5; the TRBD1 assignment by TCRdb is unverifiable without DNA. Germline V gives CDR1 SEHNR, CDR2 FQNEAQ (reference sequence). The CDR3 has 15 amino acids. CDR3 residues: CASSSDTGGWQPQHF.

This chain uses TRBV3-1 with TRBJ2-5; TCRdb indicates TRBD2, and absent DNA this call remains unverified. In germline, CDR1 is LGHDT, CDR2 YNNKEL (reference sequence). CDR3 length: 15 amino acids. CDR3: CASSQVTGGAETQYF.

The rearrangement links TRBV6-5 to TRBJ2-2. There are 15 residues in the CDR3. Germline loops: CDR1 MNHEY, CDR2 SVGAGI. CDR3 residues: CASSNPRSGIRELFF.

The rearrangement uses TRBV20-1 and TRBJ2-7; TCRdb lists TRBD2, though no DNA is available to test this call. There are 16 residues in the CDR3. The germline V gene encodes CDR1 DFQATT and CDR2 SNEGSKA (reference sequence). Here the CDR3 reads CSASQTSGGPSHEQYF.

The rearrangement uses TRBV20-1 and TRBJ2-7. The CDR3 has 13 amino acids. Germline CDR1 DFQATT, CDR2 SNEGSKA (reference sequence). The CDR3 here is CSASFAATYEQYF.

This rearrangement joins TRBV12-3 or TRBV12-4 to TRBJ2-5. The CDR3 is 12 residues long. The CDR3 spells CASSFSGETQYF.

The genes are TRBV7-9 and TRBJ1-5; lacking DNA, the TRBD1 call made by TCRdb goes unchecked. Germline CDR1 reads SEHNR; CDR2 reads FQNEAQ (reference sequence). This CDR3 has 15 amino acids. CDR3 amino acids: CASSPLGDSNQPQHF.

J is TRBJ2-5 and V is TRBV7-2; TCRdb gives TRBD1 as the D gene, but with no DNA this cannot be confirmed. The CDR3 sequence is 14 residues long. CDR1 is SGHTA, CDR2 FQGNSA, per germline. The CDR3 is CASSFDRSQETQYF.

V is TRBV7-3 and J is TRBJ1-1; TCRdb designates TRBD1, a call that cannot be tested without DNA. The CDR3 has 15 residues. Germline-derived CDR1 and CDR2 are SGHTA and FQGTGA. This CDR3 is CASSLSPTVNTEAFF.

V is TRBV20-1 and J is TRBJ1-5. This CDR3 has 12 residues. Germline V gene lookup returns CDR1 DFQATT and CDR2 SNEGSKA (reference sequence). The CDR3 is CSARESGTTQHF.

The chain uses TRBV19 and TRBJ1-1; TCRdb gives TRBD1 as the D gene, but with no DNA this cannot be confirmed. This CDR3 comprises 15 residues. CDR1 and CDR2 from the germline V gene are LNHDA and SQIVND (reference sequence). The chain's CDR3 is CASSETASRNTEAFF.

V and J are TRBV13 and TRBJ2-5; the D call from TCRdb, TRBD1, cannot be confirmed without DNA. The CDR3 totals 12 residues. Germline V gives CDR1 PRHDT, CDR2 FYEKMQ (reference sequence). The CDR3 loop reads CASSLRGATQYF.

The chain joins TRBV24-1 to TRBJ2-7; TCRdb picks TRBD2, but there is no DNA to check that call. The CDR3 has 17 residues. In germline, CDR1 is KGHDR, CDR2 SFDVKD. The CDR3 reads CATSDSTDYGWGYEQYF.

The chain has TRBV4-1 and TRBJ1-4. The germline CDR1 and CDR2 sequences are MGHRA and YSYEKL. The CDR3 extends over 14 amino acids. CDR3 protein: CASSQKGPYEKLFF.

The V gene is TRBV12-3 or TRBV12-4, the J gene TRBJ2-2; without DNA, the TCRdb call of TRBD1 cannot be checked. The CDR3 is 14 residues long. CDR3 amino acids: CASSLGGNPGELFF.

J is TRBJ1-2 and V is TRBV5-5. Germline lookup yields CDR1 SGHKS and CDR2 YYEKEE (reference sequence). The CDR3 loop spans 15 amino acids. The CDR3 sequence is CASSLAFSENYGYTF.

The V call is TRBV7-2, the J call TRBJ1-2; without DNA, the TCRdb call of TRBD1 cannot be checked. This CDR3 is built from 15 residues. Germline loops: CDR1 SGHTA, CDR2 FQGNSA. The CDR3 protein is CASSLGQLINYGYTF.

The rearrangement uses TRBV7-9 and TRBJ2-7. From germline, CDR1 is SEHNR and CDR2 FQNEAQ (reference sequence). The CDR3 has 12 residues. The CDR3 sequence is CASSPLSLEQYF.

V usage is TRBV20-1 and J usage is TRBJ1-5; TCRdb calls TRBD1, which cannot be checked without DNA. The CDR3 consists of 14 residues. Germline V lookup: CDR1 DFQATT, CDR2 SNEGSKA (reference sequence). The CDR3 protein is CSARVGQGRGPQHF.

The chain carries TRBV2 and TRBJ2-1. This CDR3 is 18 amino acids long. Per germline, CDR1 SNHLY and CDR2 FYNNEI. The CDR3 loop is CASSHPTPPAELNNEQFF.

The gene calls are TRBV6-1 and TRBJ2-1; there is no DNA to check the TCRdb D call of TRBD1. The CDR3 is 14 amino acids. Germline V gene sequence: CDR1 MNHNS, CDR2 SASEGT. Here the CDR3 reads CASNPGTEHNEQFF.

The rearrangement uses TRBV6-5 and TRBJ2-3; TCRdb calls TRBD1, which cannot be checked without DNA. The CDR3 loop spans 15 amino acids. The germline gives CDR1 MNHEY, CDR2 SVGAGI. CDR3 sequence: CASSSPRGGGYTQYF.

The V call is TRBV10-3, the J call TRBJ1-2; TCRdb designates TRBD1, a call that cannot be tested without DNA. Looked up from germline, CDR1 is ENHRY and CDR2 is SYGVKD. The CDR3 loop spans 15 amino acids. CDR3 amino acids: CAISELQGANYGYTF.

CDR3: CASSEQGSGTDTQYF. This rearrangement joins TRBV6-1 to TRBJ2-3; TCRdb reports TRBD1, a call that lacks DNA to check it against. The V gene's germline CDR1 is MNHNS and CDR2 SASEGT. The CDR3 runs 15 residues.

This CDR3 reads CASSPLPAEAFF. The V call is TRBV7-2, the J call TRBJ1-1. The CDR3 sequence is 12 residues long. The V gene's germline CDR1 is SGHTA and CDR2 FQGNSA.

The V gene is TRBV27, the J gene TRBJ1-5. This CDR3 has 13 residues. The V gene's germline CDR1 is MNHEY and CDR2 SMNVEV (reference sequence). CDR3 protein: CASSFGGDQPQHF.